These 22 T cell receptor beta chains were all obtained from the same sample, sequenced in a study of Ad26.COV2.S vaccination and SARS-CoV-2 variants. As to treatment: about 20 received Ad26.COV2.S at low or high dose, single or two shots; 5 received placebo; per-sample allocation not given. At day 63 after the first vaccine or placebo injection, samples were drawn. The protocol was immunoSEQ multiplex PCR, while the TCRdb copy is restricted to in-frame clones and leaves out a portion. The data hold over 400,000 clones, with roughly 89% observed a single time. This material consisted of peripheral blood, taken in a trial of Ad26.COV2.S vaccine versus placebo. All receptors derive from a person aged 18-65 years who received the Ad26.COV2.S COVID-19 vaccine or a placebo.

The CDR3 reads CASSLRGGNGYTF. The CDR3 nucleotides are TGTGCCAGCAGTTTAAGAGGGGGCAATGGCTACACCTTC. This chain links TRBV12-3 or TRBV12-4 with TRBJ1-2, with 7 positions matching TRBD1. This CDR3 is built from 13 residues. V gave up 2 bases and J gave up 6 bases; unmatched junction bases: 3.

The chain recombines TRBV19 with TRBJ1-6, with unresolved D. This CDR3 spans 12 amino acids. The germline gives CDR1 LNHDA, CDR2 SQIVND (reference sequence). Trimming removed 4 bases at V and 7 bases at J, with 5 bases between. The CDR3 DNA sequence: TGTGCCAGTAGTAGGTTGAATTCACCCCTCCACTTT. The encoded protein is CASSRLNSPLHF. The full variable domain, rest sourced from reference TRBV19 and TRBJ1-6, is DGGITQSPKYLFRKEGQNVTLSCEQNLNHDAMYWYRQDPGQGLRLIYYSQIVNDFQKGDIAEGYSVSREKKESFPLTVTSAQKNPTAFYLCASSRLNSPLHFGNGTRLTVT.

The V gene is TRBV14, the J gene TRBJ2-3; no firm D call. Germline V gene lookup returns CDR1 SGHDN and CDR2 FVKESK. CDR3 length equals 14 residues. Deletions cut 3 bases from V and 10 bases from J, with 17 bases between. CDR3 DNA sequence: TGTGCCAGCAGCCAGACCCTAGGAACCGCGGCGCAGTATTTT. Protein sequence: CASSQTLGTAAQYF.

This sequence joins TRBV2 and TRBJ2-5; D unresolved. V was clipped by 5 bases and J by 5 bases, with 12 bases between them. The CDR3 runs 13 residues. Germline loops: CDR1 SNHLY, CDR2 FYNNEI. In nucleotides, the CDR3 is TGTGCCAGCAGTACCCTTCGGCGGGAGACCCAGTACTTC. It is translated as CASSTLRRETQYF.

The chain carries TRBV3-1 (or the pseudogene TRBV3-2) and TRBJ1-1; no reliable D call. V lost 3 bases and J lost 4, with 12 bases in between. The V gene's germline CDR1 is LGHDT and CDR2 YNNKEL (reference sequence). The CDR3 spans 14 residues. In DNA form, the CDR3 reads TGTGCCAGCAGCCAGAGGGTATTCTCCACTGAAGCTTTCTTT. It encodes CASSQRVFSTEAFF.

The gene calls are TRBV5-6 and TRBJ1-4; a weak D match, TRBD1 (6 bases). V was cut by 5 bases and J by 8 bases, with 19 bases left in between. This CDR3 is 15 amino acids long. Germline CDR1 and CDR2: SGHDT and YYEEEE. CDR3 DNA: TGTGCCAGCAGGTCAACAGGGAGGAGGAACGAAAAACTGTTTTTT. Protein sequence: CASRSTGRRNEKLFF.

This rearrangement joins TRBV3-1 (or the pseudogene TRBV3-2) to TRBJ1-6; a possible D gene is TRBD1 (6 bases). Germline V gene lookup returns CDR1 LGHDT and CDR2 YNNKEL (reference sequence). V was cut by 6 bases and J by 0 bases, with 15 bases left in between. The CDR3 runs 17 residues. CDR3 in amino acids: CASSANRVFSYNSPLHF. CDR3 nucleotide sequence: TGTGCCAGCAGTGCAAACAGGGTATTCTCCTATAATTCACCCCTCCACTTT.

CDR3 in DNA: TGCAGCGCTCTGAGGGACGGCGCCCAGTACTTC. Its protein product is CSALRDGAQYF. The chain has TRBV29-1 and TRBJ2-5; D could derive from TRBD1 or TRBD2 (5 bases each). The CDR3 runs 11 residues. Trimming left V 7 bases short and J 9 bases short, with 15 bases between. The germline V gene has CDR1 SQVTM and CDR2 ANQGSEA.

This clone was recorded once. The gene calls are TRBV2 and TRBJ1-1; no definite D call. This CDR3 is 14 amino acids long. Trimming stripped 5 bases from V and 5 bases from J, with 15 bases between. Germline CDR1 reads SNHLY; CDR2 reads FYNNEI. DNA for the CDR3: TGTGCCAGCAGTCCTACCCGTGTCGGGACTGAAGCTTTCTTT. Its protein is CASSPTRVGTEAFF.

V usage is TRBV10-3 and J usage is TRBJ1-2; D unclear. Germline CDR1 and CDR2: ENHRY and SYGVKD. The CDR3 length is 13 residues. The V end was cut by 0 bases, the J end by 5 bases, with 7 bases between. CDR3 amino acids: CAISESREYGYTF. CDR3 coding DNA: TGTGCCATCAGTGAGTCGAGGGAGTATGGCTACACCTTC.

In regard to this clone: The identical CDR3 is also encoded by other nucleotide sequences in the sample. The J gene is TRBJ1-1, the V gene TRBV28; D perhaps matches TRBD1 (5 bases). V shed 3 bases and J shed 1 base, with 9 bases lying between them. The CDR3 spans 14 residues. Germline assignment: CDR1 MDHEN and CDR2 SYDVKM. CDR3 sequence reads: CASSLQGRNTEAFF. The CDR3 DNA sequence: TGTGCCAGCAGTTTGCAGGGAAGGAACACTGAAGCTTTCTTT.

The chain carries TRBV11-3 and TRBJ2-1, with TRBD2 matching 8 bases. This CDR3 is built from 12 residues. V lost 8 bases to trimming and J lost 9 bases; unmatched junction nucleotides: 6. Germline assignment: CDR1 SGHNT and CDR2 YENEEA. The CDR3 is CASGRAGGEQFF. The DNA of the CDR3 is TGTGCCAGCGGGAGGGCGGGAGGTGAGCAGTTCTTC.

J is TRBJ2-1 and V is TRBV30; 10 positions agree with TRBD2. In germline, CDR1 is GTSNPN, CDR2 SVGIG (reference sequence). With V trimmed by 3 bases and J by 4 bases, 0 bases remained unmatched. The CDR3 totals 13 residues. The DNA of the CDR3 is TGTGCCTGGAGAGCGGGGGGGTACAATGAGCAGTTCTTC. This codes for CAWRAGGYNEQFF.

This clone was seen more than once but under ten times. CDR3 sequence: CASSVDEALRETQYF. CDR3 nucleotide sequence: TGTGCCAGCAGCGTAGACGAGGCCCTTAGGGAGACCCAGTACTTC. The genes are TRBV9 and TRBJ2-5; D remains unclear. CDR1 and CDR2 (germline): SGDLS, YYNGEE. The CDR3 is 15 amino acids. The V end was cut by 0 bases, the J end by 5 bases, with 14 bases between.

The gene calls are TRBV15 and TRBJ2-1; D gene unclear. Per germline, CDR1 LNHNV and CDR2 YYDKDF (reference sequence). The CDR3 is 15 residues long. Deletions cut 0 bases from V and 10 bases from J, with 16 bases between. Here the CDR3 reads CATSRDNESWKEQFF. The CDR3 DNA is TGTGCCACCAGCAGAGATAATGAGAGTTGGAAGGAGCAGTTCTTC.

The V gene is TRBV10-3, the J gene TRBJ2-7; tentative D call: TRBD1 (6 bases). Trimming pared 3 bases from V and 6 bases from J, leaving 15 bases between. In germline, CDR1 is ENHRY, CDR2 SYGVKD. The CDR3 loop spans 14 amino acids. The CDR3 sequence: CAISDPNRAIEQYV. The CDR3 nucleotides are TGTGCCATCAGTGACCCCAACAGGGCTATCGAGCAGTACGTC.

The rearrangement links TRBV7-9 to TRBJ1-1; TRBD1 might be the D (6 bases). Germline values: CDR1 SEHNR, CDR2 FQNEAQ (reference sequence). Trimming took 4 bases from V and 2 from J, leaving 17 bases between them. This CDR3 comprises 16 residues. CDR3 DNA: TGTGCCAGCAGCTCCCCAAATAGACAGGTTAACACTGAAGCTTTCTTT. Protein sequence: CASSSPNRQVNTEAFF.

This chain uses TRBV5-8 with TRBJ2-3, with 7 bases that match TRBD2. V was clipped by 3 bases and J by 2 bases; unmatched bases: 12. The CDR3 spans 17 residues. Germline V gene data show CDR1 as SGHTS and CDR2 as YDEGEE. CDR3 protein: CASSSTVASGPTDTQYF. The CDR3 DNA reads as TGTGCCAGCAGCTCCACAGTGGCTAGCGGCCCCACAGATACGCAGTATTTT. The whole variable domain, remainder taken from reference TRBV5-8 and TRBJ2-3, is EAGVTQSPTHLIKTRGQQATLRCSPISGHTSVYWYQQALGLGLQFLLWYDEGEERNRGNFPPRFSGRQFPNYSSELNVNALELEDSALYLCASSSTVASGPTDTQYFGPGTRLTVL.

J is TRBJ2-1 and V is TRBV27, with 12 bases matching TRBD2. Per the germline V gene, CDR1 is MNHEY and CDR2 is SMNVEV (reference sequence). The J segment lost 7 bases and the V segment lost 6 bases, leaving 7 bases of the junction unmatched. The CDR3 is 15 amino acids. CDR3 in amino acids: CASREWTSGINEQFF. The CDR3 DNA is TGTGCCAGCAGGGAATGGACTAGCGGGATAAATGAGCAGTTCTTC.

The chain has TRBV7-9 and TRBJ1-3; D gene uncertain. From germline, CDR1 is SEHNR and CDR2 FQNEAQ (reference sequence). Trimming pared 7 bases from V and 0 bases from J, leaving 13 bases between. The CDR3 sequence is 15 residues long. The CDR3 reads CASTQSGSSGNTIYF. Written as DNA, the CDR3 is TGTGCCAGCACCCAGTCGGGAAGCTCTGGAAACACCATATATTTT.

This clone was seen only a few times. This rearrangement joins TRBV27 to TRBJ1-1, with TRBD1 matching over 11 bases. Germline values: CDR1 MNHEY, CDR2 SMNVEV (reference sequence). CDR3 length: 16 amino acids. J was trimmed by 4 bases and V by 2 bases; bases with no gene match: 6. Here the CDR3 reads CASSLGQGAVGTEAFF. The CDR3 nucleotides are TGTGCCAGCAGTTTAGGACAGGGGGCTGTGGGCACTGAAGCTTTCTTT.

This chain joins TRBV7-2 and TRBJ1-1; D gene uncertain. The germline gives CDR1 SGHTA, CDR2 FQGNSA. The V and J ends lost 2 bases and 6 bases respectively, with 10 bases between them. This CDR3 is 13 amino acids long. The CDR3 reads CASSLRSGSEAFF. CDR3 nucleotides: TGTGCCAGCAGCTTACGTTCGGGGTCTGAAGCTTTCTTT.